The 5 T cell receptor beta chains given below trace back to one sample, sequenced in a study of CXCR3-negative and CXCR3-positive naive CD8 T cells. All TRB cDNA libraries came from 5' RACE performed with UMI labels. For each CDR3 protein, TCRdb gives one entry from its re-call of the 5' RACE reads, without DNA. The sample totals about 81,000 distinct CDR3 sequences; its top ten clones hold 1.5% to 2%. The sequenced material came from naive CXCR3- CD8+ T cells from blood. Subset noted: CD45RO-CCR7+CD27+CD95- naive CD8+ T cells lacking CXCR3 (TNR3-). These receptors originate from a human donor in good health. Some clones in this sample may be carry-over from other donors' samples.

This chain joins TRBV4-1 and TRBJ2-1. Germline V CDR1 and CDR2: MGHRA, YSYEKL. The CDR3 has 13 residues. CDR3 sequence: CASSPQPGNEQFF.

The chain joins TRBV6-2 or TRBV6-3 to TRBJ2-2. Germline CDR1 MNHEY, CDR2 SVGEGT. The CDR3 consists of 15 residues. The CDR3 here is CASSYTLGTTGELFF.

This chain links TRBV6-5 with TRBJ2-7; the D call from TCRdb, TRBD1, cannot be confirmed without DNA. The V gene's germline CDR1 is MNHEY and CDR2 SVGAGI. The CDR3 totals 14 residues. CDR3 sequence: CASRPLTSGEEQYF.

This rearrangement joins TRBV15 to TRBJ2-1; TCRdb reports TRBD2, a call that lacks DNA to check it against. Germline V gene sequence: CDR1 LNHNV, CDR2 YYDKDF (reference sequence). CDR3 length equals 15 residues. The CDR3 loop reads CATSPGGGSYNEQFF.

The chain joins TRBV6-1 to TRBJ2-7. CDR1 and CDR2 (germline): MNHNS, SASEGT. The CDR3 sequence is 13 residues long. The CDR3 is CASSEDFPYEQYF.